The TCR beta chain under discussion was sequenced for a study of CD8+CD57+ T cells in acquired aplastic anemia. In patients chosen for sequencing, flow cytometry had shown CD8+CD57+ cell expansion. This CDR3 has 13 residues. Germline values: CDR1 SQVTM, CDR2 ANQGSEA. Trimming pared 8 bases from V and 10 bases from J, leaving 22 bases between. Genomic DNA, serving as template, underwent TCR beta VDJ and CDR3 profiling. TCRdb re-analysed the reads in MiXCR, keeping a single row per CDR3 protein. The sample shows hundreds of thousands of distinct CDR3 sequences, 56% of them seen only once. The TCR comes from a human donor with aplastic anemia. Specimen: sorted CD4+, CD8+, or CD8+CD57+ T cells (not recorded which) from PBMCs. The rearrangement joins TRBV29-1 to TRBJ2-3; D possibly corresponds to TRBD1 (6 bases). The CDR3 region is CSTSGTGSTAQYF. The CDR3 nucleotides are TGCAGCACGAGTGGAACAGGGTCTACGGCGCAGTATTTT.